The source of this T cell receptor (beta chain) is a study of blood T cell repertoires in COVID-19 (dated by TCRdb to 2018 to 2021). Regarding the research as a whole: Samples from collaborators originated in the United States, Italy and Spain and spanned both the acute and convalescent phases of COVID-19. The prospective study material was composed of cDNA or gDNA derived from T cells, B-cell-depleted T cells, or PBMCs. Subjects who had been exposed to COVID-19, were actively infected with it, or had recovered from it provided the deeply sampled blood TCRbeta repertoires that made up the dataset. The repertoires were made available in a free public database intended to serve as a resource for research on the immune response to SARS-CoV-2. The samples were drawn from two sources: the first 160 participants of the ongoing ImmuneRACE study, and 1,200 or so subjects contributed by 6 global collaborators. The sample metadata nearly always contained a de-identified subject ID, COVID-19 status, age in years and sex. Where available, HLA class I and class II types were obtained from metadata supplied by the sample provider rather than from assay-based typing.

TCRbeta CDR3 regions were amplified from genomic DNA by means of the immunoSEQ Assay, a bias-controlled multiplex PCR. Under the source paper's analysis protocol: Within the assay, amplification of reference gene primers was used to estimate how many nucleated cells each sample contained. To quantify the absolute abundance of each unique TCRbeta CDR3 rearrangement, sequence reads were collapsed and filtered. For each sample, productive Simpson clonality was calculated as the square root of Simpson's diversity index across productive rearrangements. TCRdb provides this immuneACCESS table in a form limited to in-frame rearrangements. Some clones are lacking; in checked studies, under half of them reflect an unresolved V gene, and why the rest are absent is not known. V, J and clone size derive from that table, while D and trimming were established from the DNA sequence. Recorded for this sample are approximately 120,000 clones; 85% to 90% of them occurred a single time. The ten largest clones represent more than 1.5% of the sample.

About this clone itself: No cognate antigen has been identified for it. The sample holds no much larger clone one base away, and base qualities are not on file.

Overall study results and their limits: How much clinical and demographic metadata was included differed by source and by participant, and the metadata was provided uncurated.

The collaborating institutions used their own protocols to collect whole blood in K2EDTA tubes. For TCRbeta analysis, collaborators shipped samples in one of three forms: frozen whole blood, isolated PBMCs, or DNA extracted from either of those sample types. Taken from cysteine to phenylalanine, the CDR3 has 12 residues. Only the CDR3 part of the read is kept: 36 bases, read in frame from the first base. Relative to germline, V is 6 bases shorter and J is 5 bases shorter, with 10 bases between their ends. The germline V gene specifies SNHLY as CDR1 and FYNNEI as CDR2. This clonotype was sampled from a human donor in a cohort sampled during active COVID-19. The chain is encoded by TRBV2 joined to TRBJ1-2; the D gene lacks a confident call. The source material was peripheral blood. CDR3 reads: CASSTENYGYTF. The DNA is TGTGCCAGCAGCACAGAGAATTATGGCTACACCTTC.